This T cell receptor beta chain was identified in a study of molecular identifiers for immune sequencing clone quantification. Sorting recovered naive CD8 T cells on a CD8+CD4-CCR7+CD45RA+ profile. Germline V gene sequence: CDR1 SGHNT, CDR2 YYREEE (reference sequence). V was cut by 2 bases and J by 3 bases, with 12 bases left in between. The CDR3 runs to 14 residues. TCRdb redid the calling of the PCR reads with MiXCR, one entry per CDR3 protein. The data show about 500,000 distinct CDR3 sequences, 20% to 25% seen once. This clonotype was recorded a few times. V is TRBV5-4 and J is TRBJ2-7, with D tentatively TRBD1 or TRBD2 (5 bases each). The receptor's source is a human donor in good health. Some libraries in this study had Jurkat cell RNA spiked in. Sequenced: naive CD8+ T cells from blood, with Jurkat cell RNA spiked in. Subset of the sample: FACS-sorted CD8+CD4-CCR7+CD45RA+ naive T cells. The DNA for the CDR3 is TGTGCCAGCAGCTTTGGGGGTCATAACTACGAGCAGTACTTC. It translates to CASSFGGHNYEQYF.